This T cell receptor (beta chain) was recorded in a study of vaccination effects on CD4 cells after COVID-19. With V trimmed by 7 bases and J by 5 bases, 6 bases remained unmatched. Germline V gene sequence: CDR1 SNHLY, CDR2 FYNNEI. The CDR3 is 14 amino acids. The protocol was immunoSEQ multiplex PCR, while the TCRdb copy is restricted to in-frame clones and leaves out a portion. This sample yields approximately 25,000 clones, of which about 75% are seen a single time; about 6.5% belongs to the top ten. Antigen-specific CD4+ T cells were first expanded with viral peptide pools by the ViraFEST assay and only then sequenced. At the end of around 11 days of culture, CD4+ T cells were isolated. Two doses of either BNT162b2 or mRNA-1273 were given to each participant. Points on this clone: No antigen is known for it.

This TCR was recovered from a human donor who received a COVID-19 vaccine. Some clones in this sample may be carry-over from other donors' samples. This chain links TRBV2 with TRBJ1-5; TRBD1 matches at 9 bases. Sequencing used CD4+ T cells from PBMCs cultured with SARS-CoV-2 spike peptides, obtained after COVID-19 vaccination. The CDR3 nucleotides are TGTGCCAGCACGGACAGGGGTAGGGATCAGCCCCAGCATTTT. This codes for CASTDRGRDQPQHF.